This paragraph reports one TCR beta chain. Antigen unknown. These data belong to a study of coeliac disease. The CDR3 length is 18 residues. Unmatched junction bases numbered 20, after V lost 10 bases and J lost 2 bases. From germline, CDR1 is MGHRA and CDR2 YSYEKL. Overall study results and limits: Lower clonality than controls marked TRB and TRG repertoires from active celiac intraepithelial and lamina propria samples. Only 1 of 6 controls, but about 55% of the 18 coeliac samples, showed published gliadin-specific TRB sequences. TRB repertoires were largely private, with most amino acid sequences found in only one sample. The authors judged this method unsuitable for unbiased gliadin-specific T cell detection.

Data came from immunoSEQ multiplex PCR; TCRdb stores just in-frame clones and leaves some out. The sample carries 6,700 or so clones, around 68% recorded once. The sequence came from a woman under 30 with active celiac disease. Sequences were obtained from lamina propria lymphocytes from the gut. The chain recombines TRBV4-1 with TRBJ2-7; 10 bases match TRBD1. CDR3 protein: CATTRDPPGTGVTYEQYF. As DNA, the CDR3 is TGCGCCACCACGCGAGATCCCCCCGGGACAGGGGTCACCTACGAGCAGTACTTC.